This T cell receptor beta chain was captured by sequencing in a study of read filtering for tumor transcriptome and immune sequencing. Notes on the study in general: Around 82% of IR-seq clonotypes had a single read, yet these held around 3.5% of reads.

Germline-derived CDR1 and CDR2 are SGHDT and YYEEEE. V was cut by 2 bases and J by 4 bases, with 16 bases left in between. This CDR3 contains 17 residues. From around 440 ng of RNA, a library with molecular barcoded alpha/delta and beta/gamma adaptors was made. TCRdb processed the reads anew with MiXCR; each CDR3 protein has one entry. There are roughly 90,000 distinct CDR3 sequences in the sample; approximately 13% occur only once, and 15% lies in the top ten. This clonotype has ten or more counts. Its specificity is not known. The clonotype originates from a donor at least 40 years old with multiple myeloma. The chain is built from TRBV5-6 and TRBJ2-6; tentative D call: TRBD2 (7 bases). Sequences were obtained from a population of CD138-negative cells sorted from bone marrow. This chain's CDR3 is CASSFRGALWGANVLTF. CDR3 bases: TGTGCCAGCAGCTTCCGGGGGGCGTTGTGGGGGGCCAACGTCCTGACTTTC.